The 6 T cell receptor beta chains given below trace back to one sample, sequenced in a study of vaccination and CD4 T cells after COVID-19. Their antigens remain unidentified. The sample's treatment: approximately 9-day PBMC culture with coronavirus spike peptide pools or control peptides (ViraFEST assay). Cultured CD4+ T-cell DNA underwent Oncomine TCR Beta short-read sequencing. TCRdb called the PCR reads again in MiXCR, with one record for every CDR3 protein. This table holds about 20,000 distinct CDR3 sequences, approximately 50% found once. The sequencing sample was made of CD4+ T cells from blood, cultured in vitro. The receptor set was obtained from a human donor who had recovered from COVID-19.

The V gene is TRBV20-1, the J gene TRBJ2-1; 11 bases match TRBD2. The CDR3 is made up of 15 amino acids. V lost 5 bases to trimming and J lost 3 bases; unmatched junction nucleotides: 6. Germline CDR1 reads DFQATT; CDR2 reads SNEGSKA (reference sequence). As DNA, the CDR3 is TGCAGTGCTGCTGTAGCGGGGGGGTTCTACAATGAGCAGTTCTTC. This codes for CSAAVAGGFYNEQFF.

The chain combines TRBV11-1 with TRBJ2-1; perhaps TRBD1 as D (5 bases). Trimming cost V 1 base and J 0 bases, with 28 bases left between them. Germline CDR1 SGHAT, CDR2 FQDESV (reference sequence). The CDR3 runs to 22 residues. CDR3 in DNA: TGTGCCAGCAGCTTAGTTAGAGACGCTGATAGGGGTGTCGACAACTCCTACAATGAGCAGTTCTTC. It specifies CASSLVRDADRGVDNSYNEQFF. Complete variable domain (other parts from reference TRBV11-1 and TRBJ2-1): EAEVAQSPRYKITEKSQAVAFWCDPISGHATLYWYRQILGQGPELLVQFQDESVVDDSQLPKDRFSAERLKGVDSTLKIQPAELGDSAMYLCASSLVRDADRGVDNSYNEQFFGPGTRLTVL.

A few counts support this clonotype. The chain has TRBV28 and TRBJ1-2, with unresolved D. The germline V gene has CDR1 MDHEN and CDR2 SYDVKM. V lost 3 bases to trimming and J lost 2 bases, with 4 bases between them. The CDR3 has 12 residues. The CDR3 DNA reads as TGTGCCAGCAGTTTGTGGAACTATGGCTACACCTTC. Translation gives CASSLWNYGYTF.

V usage is TRBV7-8 and J usage is TRBJ2-3; perhaps TRBD1 as D (5 bases). The ends were cut back, 1 base at V and 3 bases at J, with 23 bases in the middle. The CDR3 loop spans 19 amino acids. The germline V gene has CDR1 SGHVS and CDR2 FQNEAQ. The CDR3 protein is CASSLGYASLRQTTDTQYF. CDR3 coding DNA: TGTGCCAGCAGCTTAGGATACGCCTCACTACGACAGACTACAGATACGCAGTATTTT. Together with reference TRBV7-8 and TRBJ2-3, the CDR3 gives the full variable domain: GAGVSQSPRYKVAKRGQDVALRCDPISGHVSLFWYQQALGQGPEFLTYFQNEAQLDKSGLPSDRFFAERPEGSVSTLKIQRTQQEDSAVYLCASSLGYASLRQTTDTQYFGPGTRLTVL.

The rearrangement links TRBV5-1 to TRBJ2-2; 7 nucleotides line up with TRBD2. Germline V lookup: CDR1 SGHRS, CDR2 YFSETQ. The V gene end was trimmed by 5 bases and the J gene end by 2 bases; junction bases not matched to a gene: 12. The CDR3 covers 17 residues. The CDR3 nucleotides read TGCGCCAGCAGAGCGGGTTACCAGCGGGACAACACCGGGGAGCTGTTTTTT. Translating it yields CASRAGYQRDNTGELFF.

This chain links TRBV6-1 with TRBJ1-5; a weak D match, TRBD1 (5 bases). The CDR3 is 17 amino acids. V lost 7 bases to trimming and J lost 3 bases, with 22 bases between them. Germline loops: CDR1 MNHNS, CDR2 SASEGT. The CDR3 coding sequence is TGTGCCAGCACCCCCGGGTTCGGAGACAGAGACAATCAGCCCCAGCATTTT. This encodes CASTPGFGDRDNQPQHF.